This T cell receptor beta chain was retrieved from a study of blood T cell repertoires in COVID-19. In the original workflow: Reference gene primer amplification in the assay estimated nucleated cell counts. The data were produced by immunoSEQ multiplex PCR, yet TCRdb's version contains in-frame clones alone and is incomplete. D and trimming were read from the DNA, whereas the V and J calls and clone size are those reported in that table. This sample has approximately 66,000 clones; roughly 86% occur once, and the top ten carry approximately 1.5%. There are 15 residues in the CDR3. The germline CDR1 and CDR2 sequences are SEHNR and FQNEAQ (reference sequence). The V gene end was trimmed by 6 bases and the J gene end by 5 bases; junction bases not matched to a gene: 8.

Sequences were obtained from peripheral blood. The source is a man aged 55 to 70 with acute or convalescent COVID-19. This sequence joins TRBV7-9 and TRBJ1-1, with 11 bases matching TRBD1. Written as DNA, the CDR3 is TGTGCCAGCAGAGGAGGACAGGGGGCATGGACTGAAGCTTTCTTT. Residues: CASRGGQGAWTEAFF. Filled out from reference TRBV7-9 and TRBJ1-1, the complete variable domain reads DTGVSQNPRHKITKRGQNVTFRCDPISEHNRLYWYRQTLGQGPEFLTYFQNEAQLEKSRLLSDRFSAERPKGSFSTLEIQRTEQGDSAMYLCASRGGQGAWTEAFFGQGTRLTVV.